Sequencing of this T cell receptor beta chain was carried out in a study of shared clonotypes between healthy human individuals. Using immunoSEQ multiplex PCR, the repertoire was profiled, and TCRdb retains in-frame clones only, with some absent. The data contain roughly 1.4 million clones, about 98.5% of them seen just once; the ten biggest clones take up 0.36%. Germline CDR1 and CDR2: MNHEY and SVGAGI. This CDR3 comprises 16 residues. After removal of 0 bases from V and 6 bases from J, the junction contained 6 bases not matched to a gene. Sequenced sample: naive CD4+ T cells sorted from blood. Subset specified: CD45RA+ positively selected. This receptor was obtained from a man aged 25-45 years in good health. V and J are TRBV6-5 and TRBJ2-1; TRBD1 matches at 9 bases. The CDR3 coding sequence is TGTGCCAGCAGTTACTCGATTACAGGGGGCTCCAATGAGCAGTTCTTC. This sequence encodes CASSYSITGGSNEQFF.